A single sample gave rise to the 29 T cell receptor beta chains below, sequenced in a study of lymphopenia after photon versus proton radiotherapy. This table comes from immunoSEQ multiplex PCR, and its TCRdb copy is limited to in-frame clones, with some not included. The data hold under 80,000 clones, with 70% to 90% observed a single time. This sample comprised peripheral blood, obtained from a patient treated with photon-based radiotherapy. Every receptor here comes from a man aged 35-49 years with gastric cancer.

V and J are TRBV7-2 and TRBJ2-3, with 8 bases aligning to TRBD1. The CDR3 contains 13 residues. V shed 4 bases and J 8 bases; nucleotides not matched to a gene: 5. From germline, CDR1 is SGHTA and CDR2 FQGNSA. Here the CDR3 reads CASSSDRDGTQYF. The CDR3 nucleotides read TGTGCCAGCAGCTCGGACAGGGATGGTACGCAGTATTTT.

V usage is TRBV11-2 and J usage is TRBJ2-7; D perhaps matches TRBD1 (6 bases). The CDR3 is made up of 15 amino acids. V was clipped by 6 bases and J by 2 bases, with 17 bases between them. Per the germline V gene, CDR1 is SGHAT and CDR2 is FQNNGV. The CDR3 nucleotides are TGTGCCAGCAGTTCGGACAGAGCTAAAACCTACGAGCAGTACTTC. Translating it yields CASSSDRAKTYEQYF.

The rearrangement joins TRBV5-4 to TRBJ1-2; 7 positions agree with TRBD1. The germline gives CDR1 SGHNT, CDR2 YYREEE (reference sequence). V lost 5 bases and J lost 3; bases outside the gene matches: 4. The CDR3 sequence is 13 residues long. CDR3 nucleotides: TGTGCCAGCAGATCAGACAGGGACTATGGCTACACCTTC. This codes for CASRSDRDYGYTF.

The CDR3 loop is CASSGLASYNEQFF. The CDR3 DNA is TGTGCCAGCTCGGGACTAGCATCCTACAATGAGCAGTTCTTC. The chain links TRBV4-2 to TRBJ2-1; TRBD2 matches at 9 bases. The CDR3 length is 14 residues. Germline loops: CDR1 LGHNA, CDR2 YNFKEQ. V shed 8 bases, J shed 1 base, and the junction held 3 bases outside the gene matches.

This chain uses TRBV29-1 with TRBJ2-3; D is undetermined. Germline V gene lookup returns CDR1 SQVTM and CDR2 ANQGSEA. The CDR3 has 14 amino acids. The V gene lost 3 bases and the J gene lost 0 bases, with 10 bases spanning the gap. Written as DNA, the CDR3 is TGCAGCGTTGACTGGACGTCTAGCACAGATACGCAGTATTTT. It specifies CSVDWTSSTDTQYF.

V gene TRBV5-4 combines with J gene TRBJ2-3; D ambiguous. Trimming pared 2 bases from V and 0 bases from J, leaving 7 bases between. The CDR3 runs to 14 residues. Germline loops: CDR1 SGHNT, CDR2 YYREEE (reference sequence). The CDR3 sequence: CASSFPPSTDTQYF. The CDR3 DNA sequence: TGTGCCAGCAGCTTCCCTCCTAGCACAGATACGCAGTATTTT. The full variable domain, with the rest looked up from reference TRBV5-4 and TRBJ2-3, is ETGVTQSPTHLIKTRGQQVTLRCSSQSGHNTVSWYQQALGQGPQFIFQYYREEENGRGNFPPRFSGLQFPNYSSELNVNALELDDSALYLCASSFPPSTDTQYFGPGTRLTVL.

The chain employs TRBV27 and TRBJ2-7, with 8 nucleotides matching TRBD1. Germline V lookup: CDR1 MNHEY, CDR2 SMNVEV (reference sequence). The trim removed 4 bases at V and 2 bases at J, leaving 4 bases unmatched. The CDR3 runs 14 residues. The chain's CDR3 is CASSYRGATYEQYF. For the CDR3, the DNA is TGTGCCAGCAGTTACAGGGGGGCTACCTACGAGCAGTACTTC.

This rearrangement joins TRBV30 to TRBJ1-5, with TRBD1 as a possible D gene (5 bases). Trimming pared 0 bases from V and 4 bases from J, leaving 13 bases between. The CDR3 has 15 amino acids. From germline, CDR1 is GTSNPN and CDR2 SVGIG (reference sequence). The CDR3 sequence is CAWSVGAGTNQPQHF. As DNA, the CDR3 is TGTGCCTGGAGTGTTGGCGCCGGGACGAATCAGCCCCAGCATTTT.

The chain carries TRBV29-1 and TRBJ1-1, with unresolved D. Per germline, CDR1 SQVTM and CDR2 ANQGSEA. CDR3 length: 13 residues. Trimming removed 4 bases from V and 0 bases from J, with 9 bases in between. The CDR3 here is CSVGHRMNTEAFF. The CDR3 DNA reads TGCAGCGTTGGGCACAGAATGAACACTGAAGCTTTCTTT.

The rearrangement uses TRBV27 and TRBJ1-2; weak D call: TRBD1 (5 bases). CDR3 length equals 16 residues. With 4 bases removed from V and 1 base from J, the gap between germline ends came to 16 bases. Germline values: CDR1 MNHEY, CDR2 SMNVEV (reference sequence). The CDR3 loop is CASSSAYRGSNYGYTF. The CDR3 DNA reads TGTGCCAGCAGTTCCGCTTATCGGGGGAGTAACTATGGCTACACCTTC.

The genes are TRBV18 and TRBJ1-1; the D is unclear. The CDR3 is 13 residues long. V lost 1 base, J lost 3 bases, and 6 bases lay in between. The germline V gene encodes CDR1 KGHSH and CDR2 LQKENI. CDR3 sequence: CASSPQVDTEAFF. The CDR3 DNA reads as TGTGCCAGCTCACCACAGGTGGACACTGAAGCTTTCTTT.

CDR3 nucleotides: TGCGCCAGCAGCCTTACACGTTCCAGCTCCAACACCGGGGAGCTGTTTTTT. It codes for CASSLTRSSSNTGELFF. The V gene is TRBV4-1, the J gene TRBJ2-2; D not resolved. Germline V lookup: CDR1 MGHRA, CDR2 YSYEKL. The CDR3 is 17 residues long. Trimming cost V 4 bases and J 2 bases, with 17 bases left between them.

The gene calls are TRBV25-1 and TRBJ2-1; 7 bases line up with TRBD1. Germline V CDR1 and CDR2: MGHDK, SYGVNS. With V trimmed by 4 bases and J by 1 base, 7 bases remained unmatched. The CDR3 has 16 residues. The CDR3 nucleotides read TGTGCCAGCAGTGGTCACCCGGGACAGTCCTACAATGAGCAGTTCTTC. Its protein product is CASSGHPGQSYNEQFF.

This chain uses TRBV16 with TRBJ2-6; D possibly uses TRBD1 or TRBD2 (5 bases each). V lost 7 bases to trimming and J lost 7 bases, with 8 bases between them. CDR1 and CDR2 from the germline V gene are KGHSY and FQNENV. The CDR3 runs to 12 residues. The CDR3 spells CASTRGANVLTF. Written as DNA, the CDR3 is TGTGCCAGCACTCGGGGCGCCAACGTCCTGACTTTC.

The V and J genes are TRBV11-3 and TRBJ2-7, with TRBD1 as a possible D gene (6 bases). The V gene lost 2 bases and the J gene lost 3 bases, with 8 bases spanning the gap. This CDR3 spans 13 amino acids. The germline gives CDR1 SGHNT, CDR2 YENEEA. In DNA form, the CDR3 reads TGTGCCAGCAGCTTAAGGGACAACTACGAGCAGTACTTC. Protein product: CASSLRDNYEQYF.

This rearrangement joins TRBV5-6 to TRBJ2-7, with D hard to call. The CDR3 has 13 residues. Germline-derived CDR1 and CDR2 are SGHDT and YYEEEE. V shed 0 bases and J shed 2 bases, with 6 bases lying between them. CDR3 sequence: CASSLGAAYEQYF. The CDR3 DNA is TGTGCCAGCAGCTTGGGGGCAGCCTACGAGCAGTACTTC.

The rearrangement joins TRBV11-1 to TRBJ2-7, with D perhaps matching TRBD2 (6 bases). Germline CDR1 SGHAT, CDR2 FQDESV (reference sequence). V was pared by 0 bases and J by 4 bases, with 13 bases between. The length of the CDR3 is 15 residues. Here the CDR3 reads CASSLAVGGVYEQYF. CDR3 DNA: TGTGCCAGCAGCTTAGCAGTTGGCGGGGTTTACGAGCAGTACTTC.

The rearrangement links TRBV6-1 to TRBJ2-7; D might be TRBD2 (6 bases). Trimming cost V 6 bases and J 4 bases, with 19 bases left between them. The germline CDR1 and CDR2 sequences are MNHNS and SASEGT. The CDR3 totals 15 residues. The CDR3 loop is CASRNLPTGVYEQYF. The CDR3 nucleotides read TGTGCCAGCAGAAATCTCCCTACGGGGGTTTACGAGCAGTACTTC.

V gene TRBV18 combines with J gene TRBJ2-7, with no clear D. Germline assignment: CDR1 KGHSH and CDR2 LQKENI. The V end was cut by 2 bases, the J end by 0 bases, with 8 bases between. The CDR3 covers 14 residues. This chain's CDR3 is CASSPDLRSYEQYF. CDR3 DNA sequence: TGTGCCAGCTCACCAGACCTACGCTCCTACGAGCAGTACTTC.

The chain couples TRBV6-5 to TRBJ2-3; D is undetermined. The ends were cut back, 6 bases at V and 0 bases at J, with 7 bases in the middle. The germline CDR1 and CDR2 sequences are MNHEY and SVGAGI. The CDR3 is 13 amino acids. CDR3 DNA: TGTGCCAGCAGCCTCCTGAGCACAGATACGCAGTATTTT. Protein product: CASSLLSTDTQYF.

J is TRBJ1-2 and V is TRBV27, with D perhaps matching TRBD1 (6 bases). The germline V gene encodes CDR1 MNHEY and CDR2 SMNVEV (reference sequence). V shed 0 bases and J shed 3 bases, with 20 bases lying between them. This CDR3 spans 18 amino acids. The CDR3 spells CASSLSTPMGGLDYGYTF. The DNA of the CDR3 is TGTGCCAGCAGTTTATCCACTCCGATGGGGGGGCTCGACTATGGCTACACCTTC.

In nucleotides, the CDR3 is TGTGCCAGCAGCTTCTCCACCGGGGGGGCGGGCGAGCAGTTCTTC. Translated, it gives CASSFSTGGAGEQFF. V usage is TRBV7-6 and J usage is TRBJ2-1; 8 nucleotides align to TRBD2. There are 15 residues in the CDR3. The junction had 11 bases not matched to a gene; V was cut back by 3 bases and J by 10 bases. From germline, CDR1 is SGHVS and CDR2 FNYEAQ. The full variable domain, its missing parts supplied by reference TRBV7-6 and TRBJ2-1, is GAGVSQSPRYKVTKRGQDVALRCDPISGHVSLYWYRQALGQGPEFLTYFNYEAQQDKSGLPNDRFSAERPEGSISTLTIQRTEQRDSAMYRCASSFSTGGAGEQFFGPGTRLTVL.

Here the CDR3 reads CASSLLPRGGTSWADTQYF. The CDR3 DNA follows: TGTGCCAGCAGCTTATTGCCCCGGGGGGGGACCTCATGGGCAGATACGCAGTATTTT. The chain joins TRBV7-6 to TRBJ2-3; 8 positions agree with TRBD2. The CDR3 spans 19 residues. In germline, CDR1 is SGHVS, CDR2 FNYEAQ. The V segment lost 2 bases and the J segment 4 bases; nucleotides outside the gene matches: 17.

The gene calls are TRBV4-3 and TRBJ2-1, with TRBD2 matching over 12 bases. V lost 5 bases and J lost 6; bases outside the gene matches: 2. CDR3 length equals 14 residues. In germline, CDR1 is LGHNA, CDR2 YSLEER. The CDR3 here is CASSRLAGVNEQFF. CDR3 DNA sequence: TGCGCCAGCAGCAGACTAGCGGGGGTCAATGAGCAGTTCTTC.

The chain carries TRBV5-6 and TRBJ2-1, with D possibly matching TRBD2 (5 bases). CDR3 length: 16 residues. V dropped 3 bases and J dropped 1 base, with 14 bases sitting between them. Germline CDR1 reads SGHDT; CDR2 reads YYEEEE. CDR3 region: CASSYPGIRSYNEQFF. The CDR3 DNA reads TGTGCCAGCAGCTACCCCGGGATCAGATCCTACAATGAGCAGTTCTTC.

The gene calls are TRBV2 and TRBJ1-4, with TRBD1 matching over 7 bases. Trimming cost V 3 bases and J 7 bases; bases outside gene matches: 5. The germline V gene encodes CDR1 SNHLY and CDR2 FYNNEI. The CDR3 totals 14 residues. Here the CDR3 DNA reads TGTGCCAGCAGTGATCGAGGGGGCGGTGAAAAACTGTTTTTT. This sequence encodes CASSDRGGGEKLFF.

The V call is TRBV5-8, the J call TRBJ2-2; a weak D match, TRBD2 (5 bases). V lost 4 bases and J 5 bases, leaving 12 bases between the germline ends. The germline V gene has CDR1 SGHTS and CDR2 YDEGEE. CDR3 size: 14 residues. The CDR3 DNA reads TGTGCCAGCAGCGACTTCGGGGAAACCGGGGAGCTGTTTTTT. Amino acids: CASSDFGETGELFF. The whole variable domain, filled in from reference TRBV5-8 and TRBJ2-2, reads EAGVTQSPTHLIKTRGQQATLRCSPISGHTSVYWYQQALGLGLQFLLWYDEGEERNRGNFPPRFSGRQFPNYSSELNVNALELEDSALYLCASSDFGETGELFFGEGSRLTVL.

The chain joins TRBV6-6 to TRBJ1-3, with D unclear. From germline, CDR1 is MNHNY and CDR2 SVGAGI (reference sequence). The CDR3 runs to 15 residues. V lost 7 bases to trimming and J lost 0 bases, with 13 bases between them. Here the CDR3 DNA reads TGTGCCAGCATCAACCCAAGGGTCTCTGGAAACACCATATATTTT. It specifies CASINPRVSGNTIYF.

The chain has TRBV7-2 and TRBJ1-2, with D possibly matching TRBD1 (5 bases). The CDR3 is made up of 16 amino acids. In germline, CDR1 is SGHTA, CDR2 FQGNSA. Trimming stripped 0 bases from V and 6 bases from J, with 17 bases between. CDR3 sequence reads: CASSLAGQGGIHGYTF. In DNA form, the CDR3 reads TGTGCCAGCAGCTTAGCCGGGCAGGGAGGGATACATGGCTACACCTTC.